These 26 T cell receptor beta chains originate from one sample sequenced in a study of cytomegalovirus exposure and HLA in healthy donors. Sequenced by immunoSEQ multiplex PCR; TCRdb stores in-frame clones only, minus some. The table shows about 200,000 clones, with around four fifths occurring only once. Sequenced sample: PBMCs. The source of these receptors is a woman under 30 in good health and CMV-seronegative.

This clone was recorded once. The V and J genes are TRBV20-1 and TRBJ1-1; D uncertain. This CDR3 contains 11 residues. Germline lookup yields CDR1 DFQATT and CDR2 SNEGSKA (reference sequence). CDR3 protein: CNMLRGTEAFF. CDR3 sequence (DNA): TGCAACATGTTACGGGGCACTGAAGCTTTCTTT.

The gene calls are TRBV27 and TRBJ2-7; 11 bases are shared with TRBD1. V lost 5 bases, J lost 2 bases, and 8 bases stayed unmatched. The germline CDR1 and CDR2 sequences are MNHEY and SMNVEV (reference sequence). This CDR3 is built from 16 residues. The CDR3 sequence is CASSLLGQGAPYEQYF. In DNA form, the CDR3 reads TGTGCCAGCAGTCTTCTTGGACAGGGGGCGCCCTACGAGCAGTACTTC.

The rearrangement joins TRBV14 to TRBJ2-7; 8 nucleotides align to TRBD2. Germline CDR1 SGHDN, CDR2 FVKESK. This CDR3 contains 16 residues. The V gene end was trimmed by 3 bases and the J gene end by 6 bases; junction bases not matched to a gene: 13. This CDR3 is CASSQGPIAGKREQYF. In DNA, the CDR3 is TGTGCCAGCAGCCAGGGCCCCATAGCGGGAAAACGCGAGCAGTACTTC.

This clone was observed a single time. This chain links TRBV2 with TRBJ1-5, with 10 bases lining up with TRBD1. CDR3 length: 15 amino acids. After removal of 3 bases from V and 4 bases from J, the junction contained 3 bases not matched to a gene. The germline V gene has CDR1 SNHLY and CDR2 FYNNEI. The CDR3 is CASSDLGQGNQPQHF. The CDR3, as DNA: TGTGCCAGCAGTGATCTGGGACAGGGGAATCAGCCCCAGCATTTT.

The chain links TRBV5-1 to TRBJ2-7; possibly TRBD2 for D (5 bases). Between the trimmed V and J ends, which lost 4 bases and 3 bases, there was a span of 11 bases. The CDR3 is 13 amino acids. Germline CDR1 and CDR2: SGHRS and YFSETQ. The CDR3 loop reads CASSLYRGYEQYF. CDR3 bases: TGCGCCAGCAGCCTGTACCGGGGCTACGAGCAGTACTTC.

The rearrangement uses TRBV2 and TRBJ1-5; D might be TRBD1 (5 bases). The CDR3 totals 15 residues. Germline V gene lookup returns CDR1 SNHLY and CDR2 FYNNEI. V lost 8 bases to trimming and J lost 6 bases, with 20 bases between them. The CDR3 loop reads CASWGGGSVFQPQHF. In DNA, the CDR3 is TGTGCCAGCTGGGGGGGAGGGAGCGTTTTTCAGCCCCAGCATTTT.

This chain uses TRBV5-1 with TRBJ2-1, with 11 nucleotides matching TRBD2. This CDR3 is 17 amino acids long. Trimming at V came to 3 bases and at J to 0 bases, leaving 5 bases not matched to a gene. The germline V gene encodes CDR1 SGHRS and CDR2 YFSETQ. For the CDR3, the DNA is TGCGCCAGCAGCTACCGGACTAGCGGGTACTCCTACAATGAGCAGTTCTTC. Protein: CASSYRTSGYSYNEQFF.

The rearrangement joins TRBV2 to TRBJ1-2; D might be TRBD1 (6 bases). Trimming pared 4 bases from V and 4 bases from J, leaving 13 bases between. This CDR3 comprises 14 residues. CDR1 and CDR2 (germline): SNHLY, FYNNEI. This CDR3 is CASSVQGGGYGYTF. In DNA form, the CDR3 reads TGTGCCAGCAGTGTACAGGGTGGAGGCTATGGCTACACCTTC.

The chain recombines TRBV7-5 with TRBJ2-7. TRBV7-5 is flagged as a pseudogene. The CDR3 has 14 amino acids. The CDR3 DNA follows: TGTGTCAGAAGGCGTCGGGACGGCCTTTTGGAGCAGTACTTC. This encodes CVRRRRDGLLEQYF.

The V and J genes are TRBV5-1 and TRBJ1-2; D might be TRBD1 (6 bases). The CDR3 totals 15 residues. Germline CDR1 SGHRS, CDR2 YFSETQ. The germline V and J ends were trimmed by 4 bases and 4 bases, with 17 bases remaining between them. CDR3 bases: TGCGCCAGCAGCCCCCATTCAGGGGACCTCTATGGCTACACCTTC. This encodes CASSPHSGDLYGYTF.

The chain couples TRBV7-2 to TRBJ2-7, with D uncertain. Trimming left V 1 base short and J 2 bases short, with 9 bases between. The germline V gene encodes CDR1 SGHTA and CDR2 FQGNSA. The CDR3 spans 14 residues. The chain's CDR3 is CASSLVAGTYEQYF. In nucleotides, the CDR3 is TGTGCCAGCAGCTTAGTGGCAGGAACCTACGAGCAGTACTTC.

V gene TRBV30 combines with J gene TRBJ1-2; tentative D call: TRBD1 (6 bases). The V gene's germline CDR1 is GTSNPN and CDR2 SVGIG (reference sequence). This CDR3 has 15 residues. V shed 0 bases and J shed 0 bases, with 11 bases lying between them. CDR3 amino acids: CAWSVGHPANYGYTF. For the CDR3, the DNA is TGTGCCTGGAGTGTGGGACACCCAGCTAACTATGGCTACACCTTC.

This rearrangement joins TRBV5-1 to TRBJ2-5, with 7 bases aligning to TRBD1. The CDR3 is 15 residues long. Trimming removed 4 bases from V and 2 bases from J; junction bases left unmatched: 8. The germline V gene has CDR1 SGHRS and CDR2 YFSETQ. The CDR3: CASSHGTAKQETQYF. CDR3 nucleotides: TGCGCCAGCAGCCACGGGACAGCGAAACAAGAGACCCAGTACTTC.

CDR3 DNA: TGTGCCAGCAGAGCGCCAGCCCTTAATGAGCAGTTCTTC. Protein sequence: CASRAPALNEQFF. The chain links TRBV6-5 to TRBJ2-1; D gene ambiguous. CDR3 length equals 13 residues. V was shortened by 6 bases and J by 7 bases, with 13 bases between the two germline ends. Germline values: CDR1 MNHEY, CDR2 SVGAGI.

Only one count was recorded for this clone. The rearrangement joins TRBV27 to TRBJ2-1, with 8 bases aligning to TRBD2. The J segment lost 9 bases and the V segment lost 3 bases, leaving 1 base of the junction unmatched. Looked up from germline, CDR1 is MNHEY and CDR2 is SMNVEV (reference sequence). The CDR3 spans 12 residues. The CDR3 nucleotides are TGTGCCAGCAGTTTCGCGGGGGGTGAGCAGTTCTTC. This encodes CASSFAGGEQFF.

In the case of this clone: Other nucleotide sequences in the sample specify the same CDR3. V is TRBV28 and J is TRBJ1-2; D is undetermined. V was shortened by 3 bases and J by 1 base, with 12 bases between the two germline ends. Germline V lookup: CDR1 MDHEN, CDR2 SYDVKM. This CDR3 has 15 amino acids. CDR3 nucleotide sequence: TGTGCCAGCAGTTTCGGTGCAGGTTTTAACTATGGCTACACCTTC. Its translation: CASSFGAGFNYGYTF.

V gene TRBV6-1 combines with J gene TRBJ2-2; D unresolved. The V end was cut by 2 bases, the J end by 4 bases, with 14 bases between. CDR3 size: 16 residues. From germline, CDR1 is MNHNS and CDR2 SASEGT. CDR3 region: CASSESRNSFTGELFF. The CDR3 nucleotides read TGTGCCAGCAGTGAAAGCCGGAACAGTTTCACCGGGGAGCTGTTTTTT.

V and J are TRBV5-6 and TRBJ1-2; D perhaps matches TRBD1 (5 bases). V was cut by 1 base and J by 3 bases, with 7 bases left in between. Germline values: CDR1 SGHDT, CDR2 YYEEEE. The length of the CDR3 is 13 residues. DNA for the CDR3: TGTGCCAGCAGCTTGTGGGGGGACTATGGCTACACCTTC. It is translated as CASSLWGDYGYTF.

This rearrangement joins TRBV5-1 to TRBJ2-1, with D uncertain. Germline assignment: CDR1 SGHRS and CDR2 YFSETQ. The V end lost 3 bases, the J end lost 6 bases, and 10 bases lay between the germline ends. The CDR3 length is 13 residues. This CDR3 reads CASSSTVGNEQFF. In nucleotides, the CDR3 is TGCGCCAGCAGCTCCACAGTCGGCAATGAGCAGTTCTTC.

This chain links TRBV11-2 with TRBJ1-1; 10 nucleotides line up with TRBD1. Germline CDR1 SGHAT, CDR2 FQNNGV. This CDR3 is 14 amino acids long. Unmatched junction bases numbered 5, after V lost 5 bases and J lost 5 bases. The CDR3: CASSPTGGMTEAFF. The CDR3 DNA reads TGTGCCAGCAGCCCGACAGGGGGCATGACTGAAGCTTTCTTT.

The chain uses TRBV27 and TRBJ1-2, with D tentatively TRBD1 (6 bases). This CDR3 is built from 13 residues. Germline CDR1 and CDR2: MNHEY and SMNVEV (reference sequence). V lost 6 bases, J lost 8 bases, and 16 bases lay in between. The CDR3 reads CASSPAGGGGYTF. The CDR3, as DNA: TGTGCCAGCAGCCCCGCGGGGGGGGGCGGCTACACCTTC.

The gene calls are TRBV5-1 and TRBJ2-4; TRBD1 is a possible D gene (7 bases). CDR1 and CDR2 from the germline V gene are SGHRS and YFSETQ. V lost 0 bases to trimming and J lost 6 bases, with 10 bases between them. The length of the CDR3 is 14 residues. CDR3 in amino acids: CASSLDRGGNIQYF. The CDR3 bases are TGCGCCAGCAGCTTGGACAGGGGAGGAAACATTCAGTACTTC.

The V gene is TRBV5-1, the J gene TRBJ2-1; 10 bases map to TRBD1. With 3 bases clipped from V and 6 bases from J, the junction kept 3 bases outside the gene matches. Germline V gene sequence: CDR1 SGHRS, CDR2 YFSETQ. CDR3 length equals 14 residues. The CDR3 DNA reads TGCGCCAGCAGCTCCGGGACAGGGGTCAATGAGCAGTTCTTC. Its translation is CASSSGTGVNEQFF.

The CDR3 protein is CASSLGPSTTYNSPLHF. The CDR3 bases are TGTGCCAGCAGCTTAGGACCTTCAACGACCTATAATTCACCCCTCCACTTT. The V call is TRBV7-6, the J call TRBJ1-6; D is unresolved. The CDR3 has 17 amino acids. V lost 1 base, J lost 2 bases, and 12 bases lay in between. Germline loops: CDR1 SGHVS, CDR2 FNYEAQ.

The J gene is TRBJ1-1, the V gene TRBV11-3; no definite D call. The CDR3 has 13 amino acids. CDR1 and CDR2 from the germline V gene are SGHNT and YENEEA. Trimming took off 6 bases at V and 0 bases at J, with 8 bases between the two ends. The CDR3 DNA follows: TGTGCCAGCAGGGTTTACATGAACACTGAAGCTTTCTTT. Its protein is CASRVYMNTEAFF.

The chain recombines TRBV7-9 with TRBJ2-3; D call uncertain. The germline CDR1 and CDR2 sequences are SEHNR and FQNEAQ (reference sequence). CDR3 length: 12 amino acids. Trimming shortened V by 5 bases and J by 13 bases, and 16 bases separated the two germline ends. CDR3 protein: CASSLRDLNEYF. For the CDR3, the DNA is TGTGCCAGCAGCCTGAGAGACCTGAATGAGTATTTT.